This entry features one TCR beta chain sequence. Its antigen is as yet unknown. The record originates from a study of vaccination effects on CD4 cells after COVID-19. General study points: In the study, convalescent patients were few, and early post-infection timepoints were absent.

Antigen-specific CD4+ T cells were expanded (with viral peptide pools) by the ViraFEST assay ahead of sequencing. Culture proceeded for approximately nine days, and CD4+ T cells were then isolated. Previously uninfected by SARS-CoV-2, the vaccine recipients also showed negative nucleocapsid antibodies. With 10 ug/ml peptides and 9.5 to 10 IU/ml IL-2, 2 million or so PBMC per well were cultured. Half of the medium was exchanged for IL-2 medium on both days 3 and 7. Assay used: immunoSEQ multiplex PCR; TCRdb lists only in-frame clones, some missing. The sample gives tens of thousands of clones, 80% of which show up once; 9% to 15% is in the top ten. The length of the CDR3 is 12 residues. V lost 5 bases to trimming and J lost 0 bases, with 5 bases between them. Per germline, CDR1 GTSNPN and CDR2 SVGIG (reference sequence).

Here the sequenced sample was CD4+ T cells from PBMCs cultured with SARS-CoV-2 spike peptides, taken before COVID-19 vaccination. This receptor was taken from a human donor who received a COVID-19 vaccine. The V gene is TRBV30, the J gene TRBJ1-3, with D uncertain. The DNA for the CDR3 is TGTGCCTGGGGATTCTCTGGAAACACCATATATTTT. Its translation is CAWGFSGNTIYF. Drawing the rest from reference TRBV30 and TRBJ1-3, the complete variable domain is SQTIHQWPATLVQPVGSPLSLECTVEGTSNPNLYWYRQAAGRGLQLLFYSVGIGQISSEVPQNLSASRPQDRQFILSSKKLLLSDSGFYLCAWGFSGNTIYFGEGSWLTVV.